This T cell receptor beta chain originates from a study of T cell changes during pregnancy in multiple sclerosis. Trimming left V 2 bases short and J 0 bases short, with 8 bases between. Per the germline V gene, CDR1 is MGHDK and CDR2 is SYGVNS. This CDR3 is built from 15 residues. The protocol was immunoSEQ multiplex PCR, while the TCRdb copy is restricted to in-frame clones and leaves out a portion. The table shows 45,000 to 60,000 clones, with roughly 92% occurring only once. The clonotype originates from a female donor with multiple sclerosis, enrolled in a pregnancy study. The chain links TRBV25-1 to TRBJ1-3; D is uncertain. Sample: CD4+ T cells from peripheral blood mononuclear cells, taken in the third trimester of pregnancy. CDR3 amino acids: CASSEIGVSGNTIYF. The CDR3 DNA is TGTGCCAGCAGTGAAATAGGAGTCTCTGGAAACACCATATATTTT.